These 8 T cell receptor beta chains were sequenced from one sample in a study of CD8+ T cells in alopecia areata (dated by TCRdb to 2017 to 2018). This specimen's treatment or condition label, interpreted: oral pan-JAK inhibitor, 5-10 mg twice daily. The library was produced with the immunoSEQ multiplex PCR assay. To provide template for TCR sequencing, every sample had RNA extracted and reverse transcribed into cDNA. The source is immuneACCESS, and TCRdb retained only in-frame sequences with V and J called. Part of the clones is not carried over; for the studies checked, unresolved V genes explain less than half of this, and the remainder is unexplained. The sample table lists about 200,000 clones, approximately 67% of them with a count of one. Of the sample, 1.3% falls within the top ten clones. The material was CD4+ T cells sorted from blood, obtained around week 49, from a patient treated with tofacitinib. The receptors originated from a human donor with alopecia areata.

This clone has just a few counts. The chain joins TRBV18 to TRBJ1-4, with D unclear. The V and J ends lost 5 bases and 7 bases respectively, with 11 bases between them. The germline V gene has CDR1 KGHSH and CDR2 LQKENI. This CDR3 spans 13 amino acids. The CDR3 loop reads CASSVREGEKLFF. The CDR3 DNA reads as TGTGCCAGCTCAGTCCGGGAAGGTGAAAAACTGTTTTTT.

Concerning this clone itself: Other DNA sequences of this sample code for an identical CDR3. V usage is TRBV29-1 and J usage is TRBJ2-3; 7 bases align to TRBD2. The CDR3 consists of 12 residues. The germline CDR1 and CDR2 sequences are SQVTM and ANQGSEA. V shed 5 bases, J shed 3 bases, and the junction held 2 bases outside the gene matches. The DNA for the CDR3 is TGCAGCGTTTCGGGGGGAACAGATACGCAGTATTTT. Translated, it gives CSVSGGTDTQYF.

The genes are TRBV11-3 and TRBJ2-2, with unresolved D. The CDR3 sequence is 19 residues long. CDR1 and CDR2 from the germline V gene are SGHNT and YENEEA. V dropped 0 bases and J dropped 5 bases, with 22 bases sitting between them. This CDR3 is CASSLDFSPPTGWTGELFF. CDR3 bases: TGTGCCAGCAGCTTAGATTTTTCTCCCCCAACCGGGTGGACCGGGGAGCTGTTTTTT.

This clone was recorded once. J is TRBJ2-3 and V is TRBV18; 12 bases match TRBD1. The CDR3 consists of 18 residues. After removal of 4 bases from V and 9 bases from J, the junction contained 17 bases not matched to a gene. Per the germline V gene, CDR1 is KGHSH and CDR2 is LQKENI. CDR3 sequence reads: CASSLAVPGQGAERTQYF. The CDR3 DNA follows: TGTGCCAGCTCACTAGCCGTTCCGGGACAGGGGGCGGAGAGAACGCAGTATTTT. The entire variable domain, with the rest obtained from reference TRBV18 and TRBJ2-3, is as follows: NAGVMQNPRHLVRRRGQEARLRCSPMKGHSHVYWYRQLPEEGLKFMVYLQKENIIDESGMPKERFSAEFPKEGPSILRIQQVVRGDSAAYFCASSLAVPGQGAERTQYFGPGTRLTVL.

The chain has TRBV25-1 and TRBJ2-7; 7 nucleotides align to TRBD1. The V segment lost 3 bases and the J segment 5 bases; nucleotides outside the gene matches: 4. CDR1 is MGHDK and CDR2 is SYGVNS in the germline V gene. This CDR3 has 13 amino acids. The CDR3 DNA sequence: TGTGCCAGCAGTGACCACGACAGGGACGAGCAGTACTTC. Translation gives CASSDHDRDEQYF.

This chain connects TRBV7-2 to TRBJ2-3; 8 nucleotides line up with TRBD1. J lost 4 bases, V lost 5 bases, and 8 bases had no gene match. This CDR3 region has 15 residues. Germline V gives CDR1 SGHTA, CDR2 FQGNSA. CDR3 amino acids: CASSLDRGGADTQYF. CDR3 in DNA: TGTGCCAGCAGCCTCGACAGGGGAGGCGCAGATACGCAGTATTTT.

Note on this clone: Other DNA sequences from this sample encode an identical CDR3 as well. This chain uses TRBV29-1 with TRBJ1-1; D is unresolved. Trimming stripped 3 bases from V and 0 bases from J, with 8 bases between. The CDR3 spans 13 residues. Germline V CDR1 and CDR2: SQVTM, ANQGSEA. The CDR3 protein is CSVEGHLNTEAFF. CDR3 nucleotides: TGCAGCGTTGAGGGCCACCTGAACACTGAAGCTTTCTTT.

This clone occurred a few times. Other DNA sequences in this specimen translate into the identical CDR3. The chain recombines TRBV29-1 with TRBJ1-1; D unresolved. The V end lost 4 bases, the J end lost 0 bases, and 9 bases lay between the germline ends. In germline, CDR1 is SQVTM, CDR2 ANQGSEA. CDR3 length equals 13 residues. CDR3 sequence reads: CSVGRGLNTEAFF. Written as DNA, the CDR3 is TGCAGCGTTGGTCGCGGATTGAACACTGAAGCTTTCTTT.